This T cell receptor beta chain was observed in a study of T-cell reconstitution after alpha-beta-depleted transplantation in children. Study-wide results and caveats: One year after transplant, T-cell counts and diversity came mostly from newly produced T cells. Several hundred expanded graft clones reportedly were the source of alpha-beta T cells about two months after transplant.

With regard to this clonotype: Its antigen is unknown.

Molecular barcoding with unique molecular identifiers was used for the TCRbeta library. TCRdb called the PCR reads again in MiXCR, with one record for every CDR3 protein. The sample shows 440,000 or so distinct CDR3 sequences, around two fifths of them seen only once. Germline CDR1 reads MNHNS; CDR2 reads SASEGT. This CDR3 has 14 amino acids. V lost 9 bases to trimming and J lost 1 base, with 15 bases between them. This rearrangement joins TRBV6-1 to TRBJ1-2; D might be TRBD1 (6 bases). The material was PBMCs, obtained before TCRalphabeta/CD19-depleted stem cell transplant. The clonotype comes from a girl aged 2 to 9 with aplastic anemia, due to receive a stem cell transplant. The CDR3 reads CASLIRGNNYGYTF. The CDR3 nucleotides read TGTGCCAGTTTGATCAGGGGTAATAACTATGGCTACACCTTC.